This T cell receptor beta chain was sequenced during a study of CD8 T cells in ankylosing spondylitis. Study results and limitations: In the blood and synovial fluid of reactive arthritis, some motif variants had been previously reported. It appeared that ankylosing spondylitis blood was characterized by a TCR beta motif of about eight highly homologous variants. Disease-linked clones bore a CD8+ phenotype and were relatively rare in peripheral blood. Disease-associated clones were reportedly significantly overrepresented in matched ankylosing spondylitis synovial fluid.

In making TCR beta libraries, quantitative 5'-RACE with molecular barcodes was used. TCRdb passed the 5' RACE reads through MiXCR, listing each CDR3 protein once. This sample has approximately 550,000 distinct CDR3 sequences, with 9.5% to 15% found just once. About this clonotype itself: What it binds is unknown.

V was shortened by 1 base and J by 11 bases, with 9 bases between the two germline ends. CDR3 length: 12 residues. CDR1 LNHDA and CDR2 SQIVND come from the germline V gene (reference sequence). This receptor was identified in a male donor with ankylosing spondylitis. Sequencing input: blood, either unsorted or a sorted T cell fraction (not recorded which). The V gene is TRBV19, the J gene TRBJ1-5, with D perhaps matching TRBD1 (5 bases). The CDR3 DNA is TGTGCCAGTAGTATAGTTCGGGGCGCCCAGCATTTT. It translates to CASSIVRGAQHF.